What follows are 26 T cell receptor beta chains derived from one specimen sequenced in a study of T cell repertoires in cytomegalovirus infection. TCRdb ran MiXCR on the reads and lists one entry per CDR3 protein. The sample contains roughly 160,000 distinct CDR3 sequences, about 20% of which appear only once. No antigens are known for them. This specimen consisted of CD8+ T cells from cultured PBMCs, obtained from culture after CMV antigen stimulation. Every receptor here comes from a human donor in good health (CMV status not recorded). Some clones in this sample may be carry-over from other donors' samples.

The CDR3 here is CASSFWGQPQHF. CDR3 bases: TGTGCCAGCAGCTTTTGGGGGCAGCCCCAGCATTTT. The chain is built from TRBV7-9 and TRBJ1-5, with D possibly being TRBD1 (5 bases). There are 12 residues in the CDR3. CDR1 is SEHNR and CDR2 is FQNEAQ in the germline V gene (reference sequence). The V gene lost 3 bases and the J gene lost 7 bases, with 7 bases spanning the gap. Complete variable domain (other parts from reference TRBV7-9 and TRBJ1-5): DTGVSQNPRHKITKRGQNVTFRCDPISEHNRLYWYRQTLGQGPEFLTYFQNEAQLEKSRLLSDRFSAERPKGSFSTLEIQRTEQGDSAMYLCASSFWGQPQHFGDGTRLSIL.

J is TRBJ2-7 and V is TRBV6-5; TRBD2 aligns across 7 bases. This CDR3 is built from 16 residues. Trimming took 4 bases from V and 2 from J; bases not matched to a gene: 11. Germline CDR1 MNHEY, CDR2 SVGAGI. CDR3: CASSSLAVGIPYEQYF. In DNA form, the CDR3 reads TGTGCCAGCAGTTCTCTAGCGGTCGGAATTCCCTACGAGCAGTACTTC.

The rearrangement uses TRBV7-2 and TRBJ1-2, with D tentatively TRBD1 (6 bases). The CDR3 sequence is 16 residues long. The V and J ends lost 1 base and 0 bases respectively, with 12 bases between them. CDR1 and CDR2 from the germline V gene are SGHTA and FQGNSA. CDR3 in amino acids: CASSLEGGGANYGYTF. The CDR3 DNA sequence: TGTGCCAGCAGCTTAGAGGGGGGGGGGGCTAACTATGGCTACACCTTC.

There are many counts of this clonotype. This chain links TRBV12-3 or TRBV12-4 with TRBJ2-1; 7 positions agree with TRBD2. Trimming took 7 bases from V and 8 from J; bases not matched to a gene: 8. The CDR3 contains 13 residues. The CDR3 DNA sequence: TGTGCCAGCACACTGGGGGGAGGGGATGAGCAGTTCTTC. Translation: CASTLGGGDEQFF.

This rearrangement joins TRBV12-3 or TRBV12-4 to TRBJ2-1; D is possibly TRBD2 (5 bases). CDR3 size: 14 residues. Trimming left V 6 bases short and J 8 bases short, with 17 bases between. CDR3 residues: CASSNHNEGHEQFF. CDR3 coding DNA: TGTGCCAGCAGCAACCACAACGAGGGCCATGAGCAGTTCTTC.

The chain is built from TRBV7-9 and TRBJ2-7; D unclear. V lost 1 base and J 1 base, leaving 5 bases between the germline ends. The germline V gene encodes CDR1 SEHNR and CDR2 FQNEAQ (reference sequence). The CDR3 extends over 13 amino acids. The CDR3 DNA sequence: TGTGCCAGCAGCTTAGATGCTTCCTACGAGCAGTACTTC. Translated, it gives CASSLDASYEQYF.

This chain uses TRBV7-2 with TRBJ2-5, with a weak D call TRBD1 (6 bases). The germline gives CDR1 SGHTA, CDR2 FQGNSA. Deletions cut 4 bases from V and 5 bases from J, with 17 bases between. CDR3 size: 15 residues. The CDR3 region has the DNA TGTGCCAGCAGCTCCCCAGGGGACCCTGGGGAGACCCAGTACTTC. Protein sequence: CASSSPGDPGETQYF. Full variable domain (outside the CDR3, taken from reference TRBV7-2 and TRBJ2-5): GAGVSQSPSNKVTEKGKDVELRCDPISGHTALYWYRQSLGQGLEFLIYFQGNSAPDKSGLPSDRFSAERTGGSVSTLTIQRTQQEDSAVYLCASSSPGDPGETQYFGPGTRLLVL.

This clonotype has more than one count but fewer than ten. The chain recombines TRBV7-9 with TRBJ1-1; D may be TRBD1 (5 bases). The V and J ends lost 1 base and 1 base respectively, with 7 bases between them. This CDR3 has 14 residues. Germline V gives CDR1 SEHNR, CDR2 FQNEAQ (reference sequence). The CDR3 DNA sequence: TGTGCCAGCAGCTTAGTACAGGCGAACACTGAAGCTTTCTTT. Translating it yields CASSLVQANTEAFF.

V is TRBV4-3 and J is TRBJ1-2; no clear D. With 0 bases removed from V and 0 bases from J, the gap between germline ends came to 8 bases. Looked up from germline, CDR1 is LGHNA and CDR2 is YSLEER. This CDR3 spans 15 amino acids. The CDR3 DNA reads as TGCGCCAGCAGCCAAGAGGTCAGGCCTAACTATGGCTACACCTTC. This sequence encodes CASSQEVRPNYGYTF.

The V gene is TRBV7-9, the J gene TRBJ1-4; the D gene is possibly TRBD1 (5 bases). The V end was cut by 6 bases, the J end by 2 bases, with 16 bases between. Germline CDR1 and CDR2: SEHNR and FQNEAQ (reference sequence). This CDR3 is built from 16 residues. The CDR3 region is CASSLSRGLTNEKLFF. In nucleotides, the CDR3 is TGTGCCAGCAGTCTTTCCCGGGGGTTGACTAATGAAAAACTGTTTTTT.

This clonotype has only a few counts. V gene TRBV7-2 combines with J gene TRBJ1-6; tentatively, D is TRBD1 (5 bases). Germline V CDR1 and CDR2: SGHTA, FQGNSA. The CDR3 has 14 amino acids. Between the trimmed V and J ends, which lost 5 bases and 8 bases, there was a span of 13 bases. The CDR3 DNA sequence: TGTGCCAGCAGCACGGGACGGACTGATTCACCCCTCCACTTT. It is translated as CASSTGRTDSPLHF.

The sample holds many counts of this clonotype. CDR3 loop: CASSPPEALAKNIQYF. In DNA form, the CDR3 reads TGTGCCAGCAGCCCACCGGAGGCCCTAGCCAAAAACATTCAGTACTTC. V and J are TRBV7-2 and TRBJ2-4; a possible D gene is TRBD2 (5 bases). Germline V gene data show CDR1 as SGHTA and CDR2 as FQGNSA. CDR3 length: 16 amino acids. V was pared by 5 bases and J by 0 bases, with 14 bases between.

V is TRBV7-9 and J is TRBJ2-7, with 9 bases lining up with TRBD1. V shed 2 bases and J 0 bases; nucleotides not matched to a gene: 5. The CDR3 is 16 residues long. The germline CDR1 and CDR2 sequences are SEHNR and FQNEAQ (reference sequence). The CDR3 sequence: CASSLFEGQGSYEQYF. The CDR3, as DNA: TGTGCCAGCAGCTTATTTGAGGGACAGGGCTCCTACGAGCAGTACTTC.

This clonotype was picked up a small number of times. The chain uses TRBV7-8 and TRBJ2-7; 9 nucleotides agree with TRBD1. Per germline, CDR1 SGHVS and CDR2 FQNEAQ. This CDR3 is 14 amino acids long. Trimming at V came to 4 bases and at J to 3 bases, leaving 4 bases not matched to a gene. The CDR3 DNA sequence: TGTGCCAGCAGCTCGGACAGGGGAATCTACGAGCAGTACTTC. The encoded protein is CASSSDRGIYEQYF.

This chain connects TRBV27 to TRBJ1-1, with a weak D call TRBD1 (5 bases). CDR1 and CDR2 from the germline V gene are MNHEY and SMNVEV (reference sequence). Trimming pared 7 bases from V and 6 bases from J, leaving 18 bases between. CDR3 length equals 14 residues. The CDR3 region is CASTTRGFLAEAFF. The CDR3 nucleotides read TGTGCCAGCACCACCCGGGGGTTTCTCGCTGAAGCTTTCTTT.

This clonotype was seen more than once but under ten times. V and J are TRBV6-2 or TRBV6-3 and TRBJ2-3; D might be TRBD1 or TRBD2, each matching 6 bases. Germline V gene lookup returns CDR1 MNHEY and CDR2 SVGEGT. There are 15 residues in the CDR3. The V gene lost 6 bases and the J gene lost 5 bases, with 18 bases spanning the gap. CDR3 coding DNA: TGTGCCAGCAGCCATTCGAGGGGGGCCGAAGATACGCAGTATTTT. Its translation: CASSHSRGAEDTQYF.

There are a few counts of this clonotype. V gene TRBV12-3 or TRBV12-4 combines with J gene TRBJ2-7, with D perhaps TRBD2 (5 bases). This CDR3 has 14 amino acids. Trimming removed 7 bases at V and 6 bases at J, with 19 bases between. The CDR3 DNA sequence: TGTGCCAGCACTCCATCCATACTAGTGGCCGAGCAGTACTTC. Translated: CASTPSILVAEQYF.

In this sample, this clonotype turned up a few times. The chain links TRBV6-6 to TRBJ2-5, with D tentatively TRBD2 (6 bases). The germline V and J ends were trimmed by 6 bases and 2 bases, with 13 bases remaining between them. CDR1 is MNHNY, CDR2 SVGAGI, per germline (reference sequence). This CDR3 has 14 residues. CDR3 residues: CASSGTVFQETQYF. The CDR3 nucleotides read TGTGCCAGCAGCGGGACTGTTTTTCAAGAGACCCAGTACTTC.

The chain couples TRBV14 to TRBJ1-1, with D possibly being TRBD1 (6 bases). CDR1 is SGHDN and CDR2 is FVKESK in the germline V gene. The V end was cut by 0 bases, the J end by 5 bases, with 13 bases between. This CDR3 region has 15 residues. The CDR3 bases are TGTGCCAGCAGCCAAGAGGGGTACCAGGGGACTGAAGCTTTCTTT. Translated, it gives CASSQEGYQGTEAFF.

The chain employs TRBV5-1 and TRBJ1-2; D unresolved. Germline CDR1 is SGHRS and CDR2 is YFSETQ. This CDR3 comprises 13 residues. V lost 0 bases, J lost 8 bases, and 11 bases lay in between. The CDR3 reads CASSLGGRGGYTF. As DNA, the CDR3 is TGCGCCAGCAGCTTGGGAGGGAGAGGAGGCTACACCTTC.

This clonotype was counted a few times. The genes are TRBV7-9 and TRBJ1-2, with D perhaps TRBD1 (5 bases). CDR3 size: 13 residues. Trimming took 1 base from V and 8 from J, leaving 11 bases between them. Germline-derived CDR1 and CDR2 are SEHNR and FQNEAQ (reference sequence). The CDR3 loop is CASSLGGTTGYTF. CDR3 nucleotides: TGTGCCAGCAGCTTAGGGGGGACGACGGGCTACACCTTC.

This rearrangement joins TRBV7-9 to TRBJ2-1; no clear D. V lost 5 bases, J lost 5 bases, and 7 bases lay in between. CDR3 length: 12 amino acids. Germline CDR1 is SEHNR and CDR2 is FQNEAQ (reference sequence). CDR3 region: CASSIVNNEQFF. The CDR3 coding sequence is TGTGCCAGCAGCATAGTGAACAATGAGCAGTTCTTC. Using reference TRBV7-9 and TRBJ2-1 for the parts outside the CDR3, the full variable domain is DTGVSQNPRHKITKRGQNVTFRCDPISEHNRLYWYRQTLGQGPEFLTYFQNEAQLEKSRLLSDRFSAERPKGSFSTLEIQRTEQGDSAMYLCASSIVNNEQFFGPGTRLTVL.

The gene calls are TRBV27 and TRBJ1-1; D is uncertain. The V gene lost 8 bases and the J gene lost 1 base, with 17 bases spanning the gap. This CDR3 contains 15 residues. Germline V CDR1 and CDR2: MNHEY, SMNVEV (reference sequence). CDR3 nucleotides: TGTGCCAGCTTTACCCCCCCGATTGGGAACACTGAAGCTTTCTTT. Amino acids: CASFTPPIGNTEAFF.

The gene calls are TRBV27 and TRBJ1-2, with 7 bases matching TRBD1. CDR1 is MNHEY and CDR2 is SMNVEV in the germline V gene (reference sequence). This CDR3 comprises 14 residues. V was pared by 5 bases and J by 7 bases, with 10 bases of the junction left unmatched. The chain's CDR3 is CASSKDRIDSGYTF. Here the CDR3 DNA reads TGTGCCAGCAGTAAGGACAGGATTGACAGTGGCTACACCTTC.

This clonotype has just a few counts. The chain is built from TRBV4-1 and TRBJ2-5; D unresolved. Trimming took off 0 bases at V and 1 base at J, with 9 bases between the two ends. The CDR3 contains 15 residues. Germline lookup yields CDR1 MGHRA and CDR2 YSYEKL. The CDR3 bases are TGCGCCAGCAGCCAAGAGGGAAGGGTCCAAGAGACCCAGTACTTC. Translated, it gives CASSQEGRVQETQYF.

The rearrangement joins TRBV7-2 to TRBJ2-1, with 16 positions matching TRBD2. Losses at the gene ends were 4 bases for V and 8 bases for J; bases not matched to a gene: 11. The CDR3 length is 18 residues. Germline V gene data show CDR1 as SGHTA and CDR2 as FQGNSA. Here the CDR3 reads CASSWSPGTSGGAHEQFF. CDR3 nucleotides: TGTGCCAGCAGCTGGAGCCCCGGGACTAGCGGGGGGGCCCATGAGCAGTTCTTC.